These T cell receptor beta chains were read from a single sample in a study of cytomegalovirus exposure and HLA in healthy donors. The protocol was immunoSEQ multiplex PCR, while the TCRdb copy is restricted to in-frame clones and leaves out a portion. The top ten hold around 1.6% of the sample, which has 150,000 to 200,000 clones, 70% to 80% seen once. The sample comprised PBMCs. Source of these receptors: a young man in good health and CMV-seronegative. Both conserved end residues are part of each CDR3. A D gene is named only where the DNA matches it firmly. A clone size is listed for some rows: how often the clone was seen (once, few, many), or a class if it is expanded.

TRBJ1-4,.,TRBV7-9,.,TGTGCCAGCAGCTTTGGGGGCCCTAGTGAAAAACTGTTTTTT,CASSFGGPSEKLFF
TRBJ1-2,.,TRBV28,.,TGTGCCAGCAGTTTGGGAAGCTGGGGCCGCGGCTACACCTTC,CASSLGSWGRGYTF
TRBJ1-2,.,TRBV4-2,once,TGTGCCAGCAGCCAAGTCGATGGGGGCTCAGGAGGCTACACCTTC,CASSQVDGGSGGYTF
TRBJ2-5,.,TRBV28,.,TGTGCCAGCAGGTGGGGCGGCCGGTTGGGTGAGACCCAGTACTTC,CASRWGGRLGETQYF
TRBJ1-1,.,TRBV28,.,TGTGCCAGCAGTTCCTACCTTCTAGTGAACACTGAAGCTTTCTTT,CASSSYLLVNTEAFF
TRBJ1-2,.,TRBV28,.,TGTGCCGTCACAGGGAACTATGGCTACACCTTC,CAVTGNYGYTF
TRBJ2-7,TRBD1,TRBV9,.,TGTGCCAGCAGCGCCTGGGACAGGTCCTACGAGCAGTACTTC,CASSAWDRSYEQYF
TRBJ2-7,TRBD1,TRBV6-1,.,TGTGCCAGCAGTGGAGGGACAGGGGCGTCCTACGAGCAGTACTTC,CASSGGTGASYEQYF
TRBJ1-5,.,TRBV19,.,TGTGCCAGTAGTATAGTTAAAGGGGTCGATCAGCCCCAGCATTTT,CASSIVKGVDQPQHF
TRBJ2-1,.,TRBV19,.,TGTGCCAGTAGTATAGGCGGTCTTGGAAATGAGCAGTTCTTC,CASSIGGLGNEQFF
TRBJ1-2,TRBD1,TRBV4-2,.,TGTGCCAGCAGCCAAGAGCCCAGGGGGGTTAAGGGCTACACCTTC,CASSQEPRGVKGYTF
TRBJ1-2,.,TRBV30,.,TGTGCCCGGGACAAGGACTCTAACTATGGCTACACCTTC,CARDKDSNYGYTF
TRBJ2-3,.,TRBV29-1,.,TGCAGCGTTGCGCCGGGGGTTACAGATACGCAGTATTTT,CSVAPGVTDTQYF
TRBJ2-7,.,TRBV6-6,few,TGTGCCAGCAGTACGGGTGGCGGGCGGGGGCCCTACGAGCAGTACTTC,CASSTGGGRGPYEQYF
TRBJ1-5,TRBD1,TRBV7-2,once,TGTGCCAGCAGAAAACAGGGGTGGGTTAATCAGCCCCAGCATTTT,CASRKQGWVNQPQHF
TRBJ2-2,TRBD2,TRBV12-5,.,TGTGCTAGTGGTTTGTTTAGCGGGGGGGCTGCCGGGGAGCTGTTTTTT,CASGLFSGGAAGELFF
TRBJ2-1,TRBD2,TRBV28,.,TGTGCCAGCAGTTTAGCACGACTAGCGGATCCCAAACCCCCCTACAATGAGCAGTTCTTC,CASSLARLADPKPPYNEQFF
TRBJ2-7,.,TRBV5-5,.,TGTGCCAGCAGCTTGGCGGGCCGGGACTACGAGCAGTACTTC,CASSLAGRDYEQYF
TRBJ1-2,TRBD1,TRBV6-1,.,TGTGCCACCGTAGACAGGGCGGGAGGCTACACCTTC,CATVDRAGGYTF
TRBJ1-2,TRBD1,TRBV29-1,.,TGCAGCGTTGAAGCTCGACAGGGCCAGAACTATGGCTACACCTTC,CSVEARQGQNYGYTF
TRBJ1-4,.,TRBV4-1,.,TGCGCCAGCAGGGAGGGTGCACGCAGTTATGAAAAACTGTTTTTT,CASREGARSYEKLFF
TRBJ2-3,.,TRBV10-1,.,TGCGCCAGCAGTGAGGGCGACAAACCAGATACGCAGTATTTT,CASSEGDKPDTQYF
TRBJ1-5,.,TRBV5-1,few,TGCGCCAGCAGCTTGGGGGAGCGGGGGGATCAGCCCCAGCATTTT,CASSLGERGDQPQHF
TRBJ2-7,TRBD2,TRBV11-3,.,TGTGCCAGCAGCTTAGAGACTAGCGGTACCTACGAGCAGTACTTC,CASSLETSGTYEQYF
TRBJ2-7,.,TRBV28,once,TGTGCCAGCAAAAAGAGCCCCTACGAGCAGTACTTC,CASKKSPYEQYF
TRBJ1-2,.,TRBV28,.,TGTGCCAGCAGTAGGAACAATGGAATGGGCGGCTACACCTTC,CASSRNNGMGGYTF
TRBJ2-7,.,TRBV7-9,.,TGTGCCAGCAGCACCCCTTTTTCGCCACAAGCGGACGAGCAGTACTTC,CASSTPFSPQADEQYF
TRBJ2-2,.,TRBV5-1,few,TGCGCCAGCAGCTTGGAGGCGGTTACCGGGGAGCTGTTTTTT,CASSLEAVTGELFF
TRBJ1-2,TRBD1,TRBV10-3,once,TGTGCCATCAGTGAGGACAGGGCAAGCACGGGCTACACCTTC,CAISEDRASTGYTF
TRBJ1-6,TRBD1,TRBV10-1,.,TGCGCCAGCAGCCGGGACAGAGCGTATCGGCCCCTCCACTTT,CASSRDRAYRPLHF
TRBJ2-5,TRBD2,TRBV7-9,.,TGTGCCAGCACCTTCGCGGGGGGGCAAGAGACCCAGTACTTC,CASTFAGGQETQYF
TRBJ2-1,TRBD2,TRBV7-8,.,TGTGCCAGCAGCGAGCGGGGGAGCTACAATGAGCAGTTCTTC,CASSERGSYNEQFF
TRBJ2-7,TRBD2,TRBV11-2,few,TGTGCCAGCAGCCCATTTCTAGCGGGAGGCCTTTACGAGCAGTACTTC,CASSPFLAGGLYEQYF
TRBJ2-5,TRBD2,TRBV27,few,TGTGCCAGCAGTTTATACAGCGGGGGGGCCTGGGAGACCCAGTACTTC,CASSLYSGGAWETQYF
TRBJ2-5,.,TRBV7-9,.,TGTGCCAGCAGCCACCCGGGAGGGGGCAGTGAGACCCAGTACTTC,CASSHPGGGSETQYF
TRBJ1-2,TRBD1,TRBV10-1,.,TGCGCCAGCAGTGCCAGGACAGGTTATGGCTACACCTTC,CASSARTGYGYTF
TRBJ2-7,.,TRBV6-5,.,TGTGCCAGCAGCCAGGGGATCCCCTACGAGCAGTACTTC,CASSQGIPYEQYF
TRBJ1-5,.,TRBV6-1,.,TGTGCCAGCAGTGAAGCTGGGGGGAATAGCAATCAGCCCCAGCATTTT,CASSEAGGNSNQPQHF
TRBJ1-5,TRBD1,TRBV7-9,.,TGTTCCAGCAGCTTAGTCCTAGGTACAGGGGTTCTGAGCAATCAGCCCCAGCATTTT,CSSSLVLGTGVLSNQPQHF
TRBJ1-4,.,TRBV9,.,TGTGCCAGCAGCCTCGGGGGATTAGATGAAAAACTGTTTTTT,CASSLGGLDEKLFF
TRBJ1-5,TRBD1,TRBV6-6,once,TGTGCCAGCAGTTACCCCAGGGGGGAAGGCAATCAGCCCCAGCATTTT,CASSYPRGEGNQPQHF
TRBJ2-5,TRBD1,TRBV11-3,.,TGTGCCAGCAGCCCCAGAGGGTGGGACAGCCTAACCCAAGAGACCCAGTACTTC,CASSPRGWDSLTQETQYF
TRBJ2-2,TRBD1,TRBV19,.,TGTGCCAGTAGCTTATTAACCACAGGGGTGGCCGGGGAGCTGTTTTTT,CASSLLTTGVAGELFF
TRBJ2-7,TRBD1,TRBV5-1,.,TGCGCCAGCAGCTTGGGACAGGGTCGGCCCGTGGAGCAGTACTTC,CASSLGQGRPVEQYF
TRBJ2-3,TRBD2,TRBV7-3,.,TGTGCCAGCAGCTTAACGTTACTAGCGGGGTCCACAGATACGCAGTATTTT,CASSLTLLAGSTDTQYF
TRBJ1-2,.,TRBV30,few,TGTGCCTGGAGTGTTCGGGGTATTGGTGATGGCTACACCTTC,CAWSVRGIGDGYTF
TRBJ2-3,.,TRBV5-1,.,TGCGCCAGCAGCTTGGCAGCCCAGGGAACAGATACGCAGTATTTT,CASSLAAQGTDTQYF
TRBJ2-7,.,TRBV4-1,few,TGCGCCAGCAGCCAAGAAGGGGCGCAGGGGAAGGGTTACGAGCAGTACTTC,CASSQEGAQGKGYEQYF
TRBJ2-5,.,TRBV7-2,.,TGTGCCAGCAGCTTCCAGGGGCCCTCGGGGGAGACCCAGTACTTC,CASSFQGPSGETQYF
TRBJ1-5,.,TRBV10-3,.,TGTGCCATCAGTGAGTCGAAGGACAGAAGCCAGGTCGGCAATCAGCCCCAGCATTTT,CAISESKDRSQVGNQPQHF
TRBJ1-5,TRBD1,TRBV10-3,once,TGTGCCATCAGTGAGTCGACAGGGCTCCAGCATTTT,CAISESTGLQHF
TRBJ2-5,.,TRBV2,.,TGTGCCAGCAGTCATATTCGGGAGTGGGAGACCCAGTACTTC,CASSHIREWETQYF
TRBJ1-1,TRBD1,TRBV30,.,TGTGCCTTCCTCCCCCGGGGACAGCCGAACACTGAAGCTTTCTTT,CAFLPRGQPNTEAFF